A single T cell receptor beta chain is shown here with its context. One junction end disagrees with the germline gene, perhaps due to a read error. The sample comes from a study of T cell responses to AZD1222 COVID-19 vaccine. Germline loops: CDR1 SGHNT, CDR2 YYREEE (reference sequence). The CDR3 is 12 amino acids. Measured with immunoSEQ multiplex PCR; TCRdb has only the in-frame clones, and not every one. The top ten clones hold 1.5% to 2% of a sample with over 110,000 clones, roughly 89% of them seen once. The chain recombines TRBV5-4 with TRBJ2-1; TRBD2 is a possible D gene (6 bases). This TCR was sampled from an adult in good health. This specimen was peripheral blood, taken on day 0 of AZD1222 vaccination. The CDR3 bases are TGTGCCAGCAGCTTGGAGGGAGGCCAGGCGCTCTTC. The encoded protein is CASSLEGGQALF.